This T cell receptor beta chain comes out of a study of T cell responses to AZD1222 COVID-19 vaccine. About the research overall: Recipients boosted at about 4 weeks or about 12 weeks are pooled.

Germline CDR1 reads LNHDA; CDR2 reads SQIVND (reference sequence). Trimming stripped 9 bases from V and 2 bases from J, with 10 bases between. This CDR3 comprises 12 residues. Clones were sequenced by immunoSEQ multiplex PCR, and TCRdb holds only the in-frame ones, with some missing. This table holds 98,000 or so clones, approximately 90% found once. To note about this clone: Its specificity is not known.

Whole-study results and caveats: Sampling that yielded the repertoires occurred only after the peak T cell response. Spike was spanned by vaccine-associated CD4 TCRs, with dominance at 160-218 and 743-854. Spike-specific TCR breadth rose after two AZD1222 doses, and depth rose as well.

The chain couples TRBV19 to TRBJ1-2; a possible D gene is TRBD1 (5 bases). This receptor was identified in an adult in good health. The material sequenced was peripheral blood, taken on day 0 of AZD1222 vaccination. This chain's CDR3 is CASQGENYGYTF. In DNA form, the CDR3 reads TGTGCCAGCCAAGGGGAAAACTATGGCTACACCTTC.